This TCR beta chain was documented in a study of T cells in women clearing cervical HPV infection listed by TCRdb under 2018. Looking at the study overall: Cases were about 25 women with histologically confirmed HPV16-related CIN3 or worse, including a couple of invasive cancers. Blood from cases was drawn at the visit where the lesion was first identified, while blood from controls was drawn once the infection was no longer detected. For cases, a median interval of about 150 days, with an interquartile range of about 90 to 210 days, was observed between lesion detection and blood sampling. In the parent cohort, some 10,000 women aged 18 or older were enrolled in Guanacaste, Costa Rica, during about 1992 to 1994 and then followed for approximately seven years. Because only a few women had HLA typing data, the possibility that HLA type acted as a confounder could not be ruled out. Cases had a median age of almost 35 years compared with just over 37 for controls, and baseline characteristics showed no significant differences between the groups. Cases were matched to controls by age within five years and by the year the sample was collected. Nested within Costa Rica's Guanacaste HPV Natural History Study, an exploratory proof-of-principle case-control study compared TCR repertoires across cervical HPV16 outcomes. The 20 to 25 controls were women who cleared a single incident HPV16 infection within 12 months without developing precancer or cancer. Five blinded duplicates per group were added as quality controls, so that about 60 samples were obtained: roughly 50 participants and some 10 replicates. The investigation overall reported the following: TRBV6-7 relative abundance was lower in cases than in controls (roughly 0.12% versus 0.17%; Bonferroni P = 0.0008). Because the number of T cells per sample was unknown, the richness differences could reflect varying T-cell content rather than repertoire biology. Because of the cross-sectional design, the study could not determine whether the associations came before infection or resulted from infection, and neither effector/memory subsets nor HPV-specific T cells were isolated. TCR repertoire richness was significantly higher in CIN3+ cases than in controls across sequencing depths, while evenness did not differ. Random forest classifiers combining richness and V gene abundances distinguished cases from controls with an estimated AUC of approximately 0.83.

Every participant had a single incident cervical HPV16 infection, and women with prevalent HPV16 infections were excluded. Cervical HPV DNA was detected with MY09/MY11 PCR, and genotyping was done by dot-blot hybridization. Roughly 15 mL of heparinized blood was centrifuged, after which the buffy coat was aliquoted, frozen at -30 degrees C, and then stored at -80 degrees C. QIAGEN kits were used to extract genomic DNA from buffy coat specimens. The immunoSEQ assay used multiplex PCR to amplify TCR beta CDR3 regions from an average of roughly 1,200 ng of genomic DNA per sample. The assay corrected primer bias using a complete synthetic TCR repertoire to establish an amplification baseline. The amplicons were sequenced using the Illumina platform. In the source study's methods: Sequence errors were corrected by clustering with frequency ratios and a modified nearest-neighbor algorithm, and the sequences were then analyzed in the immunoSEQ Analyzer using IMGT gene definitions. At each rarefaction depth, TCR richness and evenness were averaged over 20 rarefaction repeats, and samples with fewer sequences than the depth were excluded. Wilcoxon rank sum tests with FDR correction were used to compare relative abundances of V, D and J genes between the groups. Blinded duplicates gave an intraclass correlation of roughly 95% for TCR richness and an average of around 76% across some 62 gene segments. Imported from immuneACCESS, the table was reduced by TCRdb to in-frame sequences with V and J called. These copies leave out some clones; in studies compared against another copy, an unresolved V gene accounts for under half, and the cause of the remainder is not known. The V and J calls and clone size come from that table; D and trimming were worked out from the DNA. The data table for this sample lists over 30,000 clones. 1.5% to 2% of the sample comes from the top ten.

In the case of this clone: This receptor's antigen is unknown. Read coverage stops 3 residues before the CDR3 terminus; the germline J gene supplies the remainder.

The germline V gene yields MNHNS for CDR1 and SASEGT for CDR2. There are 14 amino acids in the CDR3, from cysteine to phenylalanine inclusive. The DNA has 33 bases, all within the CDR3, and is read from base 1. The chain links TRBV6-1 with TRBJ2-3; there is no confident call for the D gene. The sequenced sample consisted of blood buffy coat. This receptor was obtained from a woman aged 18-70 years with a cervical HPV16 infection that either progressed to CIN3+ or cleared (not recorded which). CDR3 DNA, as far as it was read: TGTGCCAGCAGTGAAGACAATAGCAATCAGCCG. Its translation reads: CASSEDNSNQP. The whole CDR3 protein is CASSEDNSNQPQYF.